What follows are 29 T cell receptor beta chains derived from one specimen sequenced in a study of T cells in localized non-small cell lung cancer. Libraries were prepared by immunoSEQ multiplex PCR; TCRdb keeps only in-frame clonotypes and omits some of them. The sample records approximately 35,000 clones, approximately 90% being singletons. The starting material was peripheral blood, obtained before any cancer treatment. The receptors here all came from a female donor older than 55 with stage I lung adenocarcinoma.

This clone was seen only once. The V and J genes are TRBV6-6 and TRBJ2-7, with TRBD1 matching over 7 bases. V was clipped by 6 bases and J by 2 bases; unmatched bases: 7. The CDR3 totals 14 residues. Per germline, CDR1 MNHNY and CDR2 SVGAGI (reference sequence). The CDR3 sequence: CASSRGQVTYEQYF. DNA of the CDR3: TGTGCCAGCAGCCGCGGACAGGTAACCTACGAGCAGTACTTC.

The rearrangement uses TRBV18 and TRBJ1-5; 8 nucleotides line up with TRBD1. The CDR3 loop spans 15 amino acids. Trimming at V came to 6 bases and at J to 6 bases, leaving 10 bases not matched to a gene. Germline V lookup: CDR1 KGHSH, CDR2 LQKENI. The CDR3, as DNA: TGTGCCAGCTCTCCCGGACAGGGAAGGCTTCAGCCCCAGCATTTT. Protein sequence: CASSPGQGRLQPQHF.

DNA of the CDR3: TGCGCCAGCGCCGGGACAGTGTCCTACAATGAGCAGTTCTTC. This translates into CASAGTVSYNEQFF. The chain recombines TRBV5-1 with TRBJ2-1, with 7 bases identical to TRBD1. CDR3 length equals 14 residues. The V and J ends lost 7 bases and 1 base, in that order; junction bases with no gene match: 5. CDR1 and CDR2 from the germline V gene are SGHRS and YFSETQ.

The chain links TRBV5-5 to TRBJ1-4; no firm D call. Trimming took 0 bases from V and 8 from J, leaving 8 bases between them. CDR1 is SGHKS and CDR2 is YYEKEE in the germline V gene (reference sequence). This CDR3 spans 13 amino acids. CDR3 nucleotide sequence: TGTGCCAGCAGCTTGGGGCCCGGGGAAAAACTGTTTTTT. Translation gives CASSLGPGEKLFF.

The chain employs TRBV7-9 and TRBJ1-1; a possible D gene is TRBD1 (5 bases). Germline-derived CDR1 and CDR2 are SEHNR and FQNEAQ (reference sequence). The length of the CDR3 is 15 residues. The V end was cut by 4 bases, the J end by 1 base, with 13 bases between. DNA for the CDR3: TGTGCCAGCAGCTCCGGGGTAGGGACGAACACTGAAGCTTTCTTT. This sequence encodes CASSSGVGTNTEAFF.

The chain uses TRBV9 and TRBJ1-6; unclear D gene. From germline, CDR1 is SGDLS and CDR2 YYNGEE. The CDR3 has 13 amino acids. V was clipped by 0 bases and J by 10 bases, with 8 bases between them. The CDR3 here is CASSVEEWSPLHF. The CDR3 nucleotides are TGTGCCAGCAGCGTAGAAGAGTGGTCACCCCTCCACTTT.

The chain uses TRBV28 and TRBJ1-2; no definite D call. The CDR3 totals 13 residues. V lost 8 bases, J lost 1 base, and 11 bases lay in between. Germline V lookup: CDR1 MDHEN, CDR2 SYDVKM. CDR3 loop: CASYGPINYGYTF. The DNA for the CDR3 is TGTGCCAGCTACGGGCCTATTAACTATGGCTACACCTTC.

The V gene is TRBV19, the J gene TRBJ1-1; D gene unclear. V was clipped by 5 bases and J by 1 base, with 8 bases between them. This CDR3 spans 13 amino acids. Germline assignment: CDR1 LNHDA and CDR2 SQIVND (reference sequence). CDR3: CASSVSANTEAFF. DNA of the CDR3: TGTGCCAGTAGTGTCTCAGCGAACACTGAAGCTTTCTTT. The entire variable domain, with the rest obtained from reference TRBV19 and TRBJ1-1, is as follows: DGGITQSPKYLFRKEGQNVTLSCEQNLNHDAMYWYRQDPGQGLRLIYYSQIVNDFQKGDIAEGYSVSREKKESFPLTVTSAQKNPTAFYLCASSVSANTEAFFGQGTRLTVV.

CDR3 amino acids: CSVDRGNEQYF. CDR3 nucleotide sequence: TGCAGCGTTGATAGGGGCAACGAGCAGTACTTC. The rearrangement links TRBV29-1 to TRBJ2-7, with D maybe TRBD1 (5 bases). This CDR3 comprises 11 residues. Germline V gene sequence: CDR1 SQVTM, CDR2 ANQGSEA. The V and J ends lost 3 bases and 5 bases respectively, with 8 bases between them.

CDR3 sequence (DNA): TGCGCCAGCAGCTTGGAGGTAACAACCTACAATGAGCAGTTCTTC. Its protein is CASSLEVTTYNEQFF. J is TRBJ2-1 and V is TRBV5-1; no reliable D call. This CDR3 is built from 15 residues. Germline V lookup: CDR1 SGHRS, CDR2 YFSETQ. V was shortened by 0 bases and J by 2 bases, with 9 bases between the two germline ends.

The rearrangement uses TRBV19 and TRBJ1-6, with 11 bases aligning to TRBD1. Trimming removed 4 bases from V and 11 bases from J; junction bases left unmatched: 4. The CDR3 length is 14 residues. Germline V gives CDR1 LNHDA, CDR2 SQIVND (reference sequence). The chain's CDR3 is CASSKGTGGTPLHF. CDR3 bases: TGTGCCAGTAGTAAGGGGACAGGGGGGACACCCCTCCACTTT. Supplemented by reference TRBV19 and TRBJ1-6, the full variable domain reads DGGITQSPKYLFRKEGQNVTLSCEQNLNHDAMYWYRQDPGQGLRLIYYSQIVNDFQKGDIAEGYSVSREKKESFPLTVTSAQKNPTAFYLCASSKGTGGTPLHFGNGTRLTVT.

The CDR3 protein is CASSLEAGRVEKLFF. For the CDR3, the DNA is TGTGCCAGCAGCTTAGAGGCGGGAAGGGTTGAAAAACTGTTTTTT. The chain joins TRBV7-9 to TRBJ1-4; D gene ambiguous. Germline assignment: CDR1 SEHNR and CDR2 FQNEAQ (reference sequence). The CDR3 spans 15 residues. V was shortened by 1 base and J by 7 bases, with 13 bases between the two germline ends.

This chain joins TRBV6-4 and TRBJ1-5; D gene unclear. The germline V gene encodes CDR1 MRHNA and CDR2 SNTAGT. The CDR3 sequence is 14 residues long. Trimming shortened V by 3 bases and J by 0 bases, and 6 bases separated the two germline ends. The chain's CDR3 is CASSERHSNQPQHF. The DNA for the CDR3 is TGTGCCAGCAGTGAACGTCATAGCAATCAGCCCCAGCATTTT.

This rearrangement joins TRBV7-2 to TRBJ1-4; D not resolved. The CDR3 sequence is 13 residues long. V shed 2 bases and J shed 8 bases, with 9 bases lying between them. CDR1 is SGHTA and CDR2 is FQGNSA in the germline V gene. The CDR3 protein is CASSLQLKEKLFF. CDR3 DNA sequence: TGTGCCAGCAGCTTACAACTCAAAGAAAAACTGTTTTTT.

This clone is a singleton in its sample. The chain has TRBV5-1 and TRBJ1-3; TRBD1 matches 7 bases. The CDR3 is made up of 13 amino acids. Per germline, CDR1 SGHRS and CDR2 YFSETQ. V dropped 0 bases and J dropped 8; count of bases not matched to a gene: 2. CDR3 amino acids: CASSLDRGDTIYF. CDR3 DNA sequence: TGCGCCAGCAGCTTGGACAGGGGAGACACCATATATTTT.

This chain's CDR3 is CASSLSGSLSNEQFF. CDR3 nucleotides: TGTGCCAGCAGCTTAAGCGGGAGTTTAAGCAATGAGCAGTTCTTC. V gene TRBV7-3 combines with J gene TRBJ2-1, with TRBD2 matching 7 bases. CDR1 and CDR2 (germline): SGHTA, FQGTGA. The V gene end was trimmed by 1 base and the J gene end by 6 bases; junction bases not matched to a gene: 6. This CDR3 is 15 amino acids long.

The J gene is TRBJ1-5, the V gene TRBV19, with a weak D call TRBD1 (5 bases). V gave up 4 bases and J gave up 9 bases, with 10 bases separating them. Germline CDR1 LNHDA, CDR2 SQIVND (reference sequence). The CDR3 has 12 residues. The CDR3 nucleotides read TGTGCCAGTAGTACTGGGACCAGGCCCCAGCATTTT. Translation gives CASSTGTRPQHF.

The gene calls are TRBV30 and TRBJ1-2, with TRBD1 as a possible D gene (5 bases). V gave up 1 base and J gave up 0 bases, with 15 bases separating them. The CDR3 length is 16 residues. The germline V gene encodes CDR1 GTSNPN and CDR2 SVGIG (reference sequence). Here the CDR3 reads CAWSALAGSTNYGYTF. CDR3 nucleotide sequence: TGTGCCTGGAGTGCACTTGCAGGGAGTACTAACTATGGCTACACCTTC.

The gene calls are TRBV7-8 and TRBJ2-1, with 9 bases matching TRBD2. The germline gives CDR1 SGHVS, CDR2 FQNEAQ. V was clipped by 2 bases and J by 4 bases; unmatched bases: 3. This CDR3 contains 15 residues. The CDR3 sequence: CASSLKTSGYNEQFF. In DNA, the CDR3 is TGTGCCAGCAGCTTAAAGACTAGCGGATACAATGAGCAGTTCTTC.

For the CDR3, the DNA is TGCGCCAGCAGTGAAGCCAGCTTAGAGACCCAGTACTTC. Residues: CASSEASLETQYF. The V and J genes are TRBV10-1 and TRBJ2-5, with D hard to call. The germline V gene has CDR1 WNHNN and CDR2 SYGVQD (reference sequence). The CDR3 extends over 13 amino acids. V lost 3 bases, J lost 4 bases, and 9 bases lay in between.

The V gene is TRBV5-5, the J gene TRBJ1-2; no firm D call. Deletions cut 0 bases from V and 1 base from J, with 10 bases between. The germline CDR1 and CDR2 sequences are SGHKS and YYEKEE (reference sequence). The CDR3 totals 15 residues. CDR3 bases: TGTGCCAGCAGCTTGGCCCGGCAGTTTAACTATGGCTACACCTTC. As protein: CASSLARQFNYGYTF. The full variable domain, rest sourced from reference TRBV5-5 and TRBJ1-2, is DAGVTQSPTHLIKTRGQQVTLRCSPISGHKSVSWYQQVLGQGPQFIFQYYEKEERGRGNFPDRFSARQFPNYSSELNVNALLLGDSALYLCASSLARQFNYGYTFGSGTRLTVV.

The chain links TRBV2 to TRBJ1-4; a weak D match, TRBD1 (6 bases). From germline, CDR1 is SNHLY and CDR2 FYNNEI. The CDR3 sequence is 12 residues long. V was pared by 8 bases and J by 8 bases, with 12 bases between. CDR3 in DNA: TGTGCCAGCTCGAGGGGGGCCGAAAAACTGTTTTTT. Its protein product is CASSRGAEKLFF.

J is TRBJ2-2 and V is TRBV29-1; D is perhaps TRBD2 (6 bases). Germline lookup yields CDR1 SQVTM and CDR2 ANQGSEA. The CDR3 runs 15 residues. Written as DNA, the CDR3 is TGCAGTTTTACACCGGGACTCGTGAACACCGGGGAGCTGTTTTTT. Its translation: CSFTPGLVNTGELFF.

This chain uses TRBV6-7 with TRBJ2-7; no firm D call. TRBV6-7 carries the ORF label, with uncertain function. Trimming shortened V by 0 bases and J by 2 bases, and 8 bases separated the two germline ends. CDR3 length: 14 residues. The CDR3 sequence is CASSYSRNPYEQYF. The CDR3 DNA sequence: TGTGCCAGCAGTTACTCGAGGAACCCCTACGAGCAGTACTTC.

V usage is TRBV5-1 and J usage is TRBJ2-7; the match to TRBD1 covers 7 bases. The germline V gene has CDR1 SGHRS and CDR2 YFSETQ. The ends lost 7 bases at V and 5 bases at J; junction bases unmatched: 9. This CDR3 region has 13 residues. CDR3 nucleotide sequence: TGCGCCAGCGCTCGACAGGGAGCCCACGAGCAGTACTTC. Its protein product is CASARQGAHEQYF.

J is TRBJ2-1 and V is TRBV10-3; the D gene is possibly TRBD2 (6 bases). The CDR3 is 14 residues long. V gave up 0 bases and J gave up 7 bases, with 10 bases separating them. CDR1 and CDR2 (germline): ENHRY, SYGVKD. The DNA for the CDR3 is TGTGCCATCAGTGAGTCTGCAGGGAGGAATGAGCAGTTCTTC. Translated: CAISESAGRNEQFF.

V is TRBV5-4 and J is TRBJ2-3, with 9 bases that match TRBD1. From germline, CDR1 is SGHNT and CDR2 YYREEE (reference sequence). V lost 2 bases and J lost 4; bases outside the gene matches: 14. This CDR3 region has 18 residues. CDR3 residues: CASSLPTAGTGSPDTQYF. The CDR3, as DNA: TGTGCCAGCAGCTTACCTACGGCCGGGACAGGGAGTCCAGATACGCAGTATTTT.

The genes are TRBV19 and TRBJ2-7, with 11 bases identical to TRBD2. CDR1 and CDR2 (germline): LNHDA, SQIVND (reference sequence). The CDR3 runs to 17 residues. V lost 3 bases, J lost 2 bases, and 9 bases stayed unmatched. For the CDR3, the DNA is TGTGCCAGTAGTATCGGGCTAGCGGGGGGCCCAACCTACGAGCAGTACTTC. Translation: CASSIGLAGGPTYEQYF.

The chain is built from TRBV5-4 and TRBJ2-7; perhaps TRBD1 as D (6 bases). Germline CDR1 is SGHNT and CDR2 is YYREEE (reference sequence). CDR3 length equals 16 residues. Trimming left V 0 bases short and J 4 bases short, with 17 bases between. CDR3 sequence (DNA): TGTGCCAGCAGCTTGGCCCCCGGCAGGGGTTATTACGAGCAGTACTTC. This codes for CASSLAPGRGYYEQYF. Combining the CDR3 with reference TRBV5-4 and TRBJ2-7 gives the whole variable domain ETGVTQSPTHLIKTRGQQVTLRCSSQSGHNTVSWYQQALGQGPQFIFQYYREEENGRGNFPPRFSGLQFPNYSSELNVNALELDDSALYLCASSLAPGRGYYEQYFGPGTRLTVT.